This is a list of T cell receptor beta chains from one sample in a study of long-term antiretroviral therapy in people with HIV. Clones were sequenced by immunoSEQ multiplex PCR, and TCRdb holds only the in-frame ones, with some missing. The repertoire holds about 9,100 clones, with about 77% as singletons. The sample in question was unsorted PBMCs, obtained 0.4 years before starting antiretroviral therapy. These receptors came from a man in his thirties or forties with HIV. The CDR3 runs from the conserved cysteine through the conserved F or W. A D gene is named only where the DNA matches it firmly. For some rows the clone size is stated as once, few or many, or as a class when expanded; others skip it.

TRBV10-3	14	-	TRBD2	TRBJ2-5	CAISELRGVETQYF	TGTGCCATCAGTGAGCTCCGGGGGGTGGAGACCCAGTACTTC
TRBV5-1	15	-	TRBD1	TRBJ2-7	CASSIRTGPSYEQYF	TGCGCCAGCAGCATCCGGACAGGTCCCTCCTACGAGCAGTACTTC
TRBV6-5	13	-	TRBD1	TRBJ1-2	CASGDRGNYGYTF	TGTGCCAGCGGGGACAGGGGGAACTATGGCTACACCTTC
TRBV7-9	12	few	-	TRBJ1-5	CASSFGDQPQHF	TGTGCCAGCAGCTTTGGGGATCAGCCCCAGCATTTT
TRBV18	13	-	-	TRBJ2-7	CASSSQGIYEQYF	TGTGCCAGCTCATCTCAGGGTATCTACGAGCAGTACTTC
TRBV7-2	12	few	-	TRBJ2-7	CASSIGDYEQYF	TGTGCCAGCAGTATAGGGGACTACGAGCAGTACTTC
TRBV28	14	-	-	TRBJ1-5	CASRPTGNRQPQHF	TGTGCCAGCAGACCAACAGGGAATCGTCAGCCCCAGCATTTT
TRBV18	11	medium-sized	-	TRBJ2-7	CASSLLYEQYF	TGTGCCAGCTCCCTACTTTACGAGCAGTACTTC
TRBV11-1	14	-	TRBD2	TRBJ2-3	CASSWRGGGDTQYF	TGTGCCAGCAGCTGGCGGGGGGGCGGAGATACGCAGTATTTT
TRBV21-1	14	-	-	TRBJ1-6	CASSNPGHLEPLHF	TGTGCCAGCAGCAACCCCGGACACCTTGAGCCCCTCCACTTT
TRBV5-6	14	-	-	TRBJ2-2	CASSLGVNTGELFF	TGTGCCAGCAGCTTGGGGGTGAACACCGGGGAGCTGTTTTTT
TRBV19	17	-	-	TRBJ1-2	CASSTTPAGHPNYGYTF	TGTGCCAGTAGTACCACCCCAGCGGGACATCCTAACTATGGCTACACCTTC
TRBV10-3	14	few	-	TRBJ1-2	CAISESMGAKGYTF	TGTGCCATCAGTGAGTCTATGGGGGCGAAGGGCTACACCTTC
TRBV5-4	16	few	TRBD1	TRBJ2-7	CASSLGQGRLTYEQYF	TGTGCCAGCAGCTTGGGACAGGGAAGGTTAACCTACGAGCAGTACTTC
TRBV19	17	-	-	TRBJ2-4	CASSPEGGRLAKNIQYF	TGTGCCAGTAGTCCAGAGGGGGGACGCCTAGCCAAAAACATTCAGTACTTC
TRBV7-3	13	-	-	TRBJ1-1	CASSSGQYTEAFF	TGTGCCAGCAGCTCTGGACAGTACACTGAAGCTTTCTTT
TRBV4-1	14	once	-	TRBJ2-1	CASSQGGAYNEQFF	TGCGCCAGCAGCCAAGGCGGGGCTTACAATGAGCAGTTCTTC
TRBV20-1	11	-	TRBD1	TRBJ2-7	CSSGGYYEQYF	TGCAGCTCAGGGGGATACTACGAGCAGTACTTC
TRBV7-3	13	-	-	TRBJ1-6	CASSSTISSPLHF	TGTGCCAGCAGCTCGACAATAAGTTCACCCCTCCACTTT
TRBV19	13	once	-	TRBJ1-2	CASTRGGLYGYTF	TGTGCCAGTACCCGGGGAGGGCTCTATGGCTACACCTTC
TRBV5-6	11	-	-	TRBJ1-1	CASSLSSEAFF	TGTGCCAGCAGCTTGAGTTCTGAAGCTTTCTTT
TRBV5-1	13	-	-	TRBJ2-1	CASSLGQLNEQFF	TGCGCCAGCAGCTTGGGACAGCTCAATGAGCAGTTCTTC
TRBV11-2	14	-	TRBD1	TRBJ1-1	CASSLEAGTGFAFF	TGTGCCAGCAGCTTAGAGGCCGGGACAGGGTTTGCTTTCTTT
TRBV9	12	-	-	TRBJ1-1	CASSVGIEGAFF	TGTGCCAGCAGCGTAGGGATAGAGGGGGCTTTCTTT
TRBV19	14	-	-	TRBJ1-5	CASSISYSNQPQHF	TGTGCCAGTAGTATATCCTATAGCAATCAGCCCCAGCATTTT
TRBV28	15	-	TRBD1	TRBJ2-7	CASSVRTGKWGEQYF	TGTGCCAGCAGTGTCCGGACAGGAAAATGGGGCGAGCAGTACTTC
TRBV7-9	13	-	-	TRBJ1-1	CASSLTGALIAFF	TGTGCCAGCAGCCTAACGGGAGCGCTAATAGCTTTCTTT
TRBV29-1	11	-	-	TRBJ1-4	CSVAGGEKLFF	TGCAGCGTTGCCGGCGGTGAAAAACTGTTTTTT
TRBV6-5	14	few	-	TRBJ1-6	CASRPQGPNSPLHF	TGTGCCAGCAGACCACAGGGTCCGAATTCACCCCTCCACTTT